This T cell receptor beta chain was recorded in a study of blood T cells in healthy people across ages. To note about this clonotype: What it binds is unknown. Mismatch with germline at one junction end may stem from a read error.

The second PCR ran about 6 to 11 cycles with a sample-barcoded 5' primer and J-beta primers. TCRdb fed the 5' RACE reads into MiXCR, producing one record per CDR3 protein. The data show 1.5 million to 2 million distinct CDR3 sequences, roughly 32% seen once. Study results and caveats: Roughly linearly, TCR beta diversity per million T cells fell as age increased.

The V gene's germline CDR1 is SGHNT and CDR2 YYREEE (reference sequence). This CDR3 has 15 residues. The sample taken for sequencing was blood. V usage is TRBV5-4 and J usage is TRBJ2-3, with 7 nucleotides matching TRBD2. The clonotype was recovered from a woman in her twenties or thirties in good health. The CDR3 sequence: CASSSPGGWSDTRYF. Here the CDR3 DNA reads TGTGCCAGCAGCTCCCCGGGGGGTTGGTCAGATACGCGGTATTTT.